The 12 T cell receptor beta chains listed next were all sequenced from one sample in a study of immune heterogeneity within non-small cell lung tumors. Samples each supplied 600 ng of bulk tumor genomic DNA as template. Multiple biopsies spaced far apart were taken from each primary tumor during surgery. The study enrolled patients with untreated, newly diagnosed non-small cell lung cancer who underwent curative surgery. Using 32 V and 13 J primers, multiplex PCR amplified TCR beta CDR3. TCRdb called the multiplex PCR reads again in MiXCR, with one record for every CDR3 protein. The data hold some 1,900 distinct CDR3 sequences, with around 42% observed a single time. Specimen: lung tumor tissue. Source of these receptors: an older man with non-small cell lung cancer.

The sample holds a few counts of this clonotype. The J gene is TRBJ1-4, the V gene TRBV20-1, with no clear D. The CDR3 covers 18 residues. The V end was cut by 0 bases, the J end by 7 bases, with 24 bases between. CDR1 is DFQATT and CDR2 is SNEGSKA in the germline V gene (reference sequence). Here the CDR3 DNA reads TGCAGTGCTAGAGATGTGTACGGGATTTTAGGAGAAAGTGAAAAACTGTTTTTT. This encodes CSARDVYGILGESEKLFF.

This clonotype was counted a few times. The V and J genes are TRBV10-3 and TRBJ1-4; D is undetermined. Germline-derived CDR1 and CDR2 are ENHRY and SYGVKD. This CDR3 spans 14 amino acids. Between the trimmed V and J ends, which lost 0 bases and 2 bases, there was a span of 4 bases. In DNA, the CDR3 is TGTGCCATCAGTGAGTCAGGGACTAATGAAAAACTGTTTTTT. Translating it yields CAISESGTNEKLFF.

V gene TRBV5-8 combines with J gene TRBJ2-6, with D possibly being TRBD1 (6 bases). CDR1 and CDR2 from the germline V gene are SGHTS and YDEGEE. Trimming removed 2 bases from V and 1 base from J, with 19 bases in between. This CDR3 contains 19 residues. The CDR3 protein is CASSLSRTQGISGANVLTF. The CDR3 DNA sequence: TGTGCCAGCAGCTTAAGTCGTACACAGGGTATATCTGGGGCCAACGTCCTGACTTTC.

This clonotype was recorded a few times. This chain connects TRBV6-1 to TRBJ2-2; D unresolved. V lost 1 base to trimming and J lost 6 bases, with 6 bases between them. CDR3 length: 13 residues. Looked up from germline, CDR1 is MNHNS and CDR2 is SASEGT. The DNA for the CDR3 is TGTGCCAGCAGTGAAGACGAGCCCGGGGAGCTGTTTTTT. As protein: CASSEDEPGELFF.

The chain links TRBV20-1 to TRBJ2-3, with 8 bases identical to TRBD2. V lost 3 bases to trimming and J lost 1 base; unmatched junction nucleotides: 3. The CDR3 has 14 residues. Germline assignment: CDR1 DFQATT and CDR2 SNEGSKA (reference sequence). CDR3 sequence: CSASSAGGTDTQYF. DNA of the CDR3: TGCAGTGCTAGTTCAGCGGGGGGCACAGATACGCAGTATTTT.

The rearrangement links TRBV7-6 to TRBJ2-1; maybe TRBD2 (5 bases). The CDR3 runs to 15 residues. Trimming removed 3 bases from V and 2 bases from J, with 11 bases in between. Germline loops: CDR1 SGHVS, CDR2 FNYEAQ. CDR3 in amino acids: CASSFSEGPYNEQFF. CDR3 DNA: TGTGCCAGCAGCTTTTCTGAGGGCCCCTACAATGAGCAGTTCTTC.

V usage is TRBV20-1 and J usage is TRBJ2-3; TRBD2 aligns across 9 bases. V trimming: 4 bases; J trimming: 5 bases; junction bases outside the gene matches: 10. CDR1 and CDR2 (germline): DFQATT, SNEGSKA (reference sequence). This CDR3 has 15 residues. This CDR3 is CSATHSGRGIDTQYF. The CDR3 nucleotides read TGCAGTGCTACCCATAGCGGGAGAGGTATAGATACGCAGTATTTT.

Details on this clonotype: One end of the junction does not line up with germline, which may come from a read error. Written as DNA, the CDR3 is TGTGCCATCAGCCAAGAGGCGGGAGTGGCCTACGAGCAGTACTTC. It translates to CAISQEAGVAYEQYF. The chain links TRBV4-2 to TRBJ2-7; 7 nucleotides match TRBD2. Germline lookup yields CDR1 LGHNA and CDR2 YNFKEQ. The CDR3 is 15 amino acids.

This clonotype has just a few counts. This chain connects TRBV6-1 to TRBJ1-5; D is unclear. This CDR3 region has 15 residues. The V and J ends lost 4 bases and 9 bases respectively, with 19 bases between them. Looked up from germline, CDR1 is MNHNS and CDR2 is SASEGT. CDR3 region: CASSVGATPEWPQHF. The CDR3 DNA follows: TGTGCCAGCAGTGTTGGTGCGACTCCCGAGTGGCCCCAGCATTTT.

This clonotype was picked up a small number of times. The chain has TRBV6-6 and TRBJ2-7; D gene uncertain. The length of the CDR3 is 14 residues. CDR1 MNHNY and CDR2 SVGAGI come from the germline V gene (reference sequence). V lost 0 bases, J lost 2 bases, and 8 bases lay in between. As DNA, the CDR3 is TGTGCCAGCAGTTACTCGGACGGTACCTACGAGCAGTACTTC. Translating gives CASSYSDGTYEQYF.

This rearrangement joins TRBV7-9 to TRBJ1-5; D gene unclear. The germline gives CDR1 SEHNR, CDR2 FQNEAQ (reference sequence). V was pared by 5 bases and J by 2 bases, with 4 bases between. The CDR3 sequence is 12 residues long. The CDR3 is CASSQGNQPQHF. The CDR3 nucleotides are TGTGCCAGCAGCCAGGGCAATCAGCCCCAGCATTTT.

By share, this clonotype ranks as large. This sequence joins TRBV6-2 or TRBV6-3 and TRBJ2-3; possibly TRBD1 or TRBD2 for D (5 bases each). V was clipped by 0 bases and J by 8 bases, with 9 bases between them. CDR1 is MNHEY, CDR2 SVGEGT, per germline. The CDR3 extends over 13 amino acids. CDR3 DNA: TGTGCCAGCAGTTACTCGGGACGGGGTACGCAGTATTTT. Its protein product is CASSYSGRGTQYF.